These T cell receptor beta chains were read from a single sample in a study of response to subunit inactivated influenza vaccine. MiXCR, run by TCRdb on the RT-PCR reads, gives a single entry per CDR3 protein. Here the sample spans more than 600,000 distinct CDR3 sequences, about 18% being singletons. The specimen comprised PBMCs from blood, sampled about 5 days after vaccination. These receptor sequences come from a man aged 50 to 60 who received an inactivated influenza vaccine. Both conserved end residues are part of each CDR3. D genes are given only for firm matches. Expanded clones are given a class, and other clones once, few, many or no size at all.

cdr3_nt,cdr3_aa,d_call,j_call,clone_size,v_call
TGCGCCAGCAGCCTGCCTAATGTTGACTTCAGCTCCTACAATGAGCAGTTCTTC,CASSLPNVDFSSYNEQFF,.,TRBJ2-1,few,TRBV5-1
TGTGCCAGCTCCCCCGCCCAGGGCGGTGGATATGGCTACACCTTC,CASSPAQGGGYGYTF,.,TRBJ1-2,many,TRBV6-1
TGCAGTGCGGAACCGGGACAGGGGGCTACATTAGGGTCACCCCTCCACTTT,CSAEPGQGATLGSPLHF,TRBD1,TRBJ1-6,.,TRBV20-1
TGCGCCAGCAGCTCGACAGGGACTCACACAGATACGCAGTATTTT,CASSSTGTHTDTQYF,.,TRBJ2-3,.,TRBV5-1
TGTGCCAGCAGTTACTCAACAGGGGGCCCTAATTCACCCCTCCACTTT,CASSYSTGGPNSPLHF,TRBD1,TRBJ1-6,.,TRBV6-5
TGTGCCAGCAGTTTCCCCGGGCAATCCTACAATGAGCAGTTCTTC,CASSFPGQSYNEQFF,.,TRBJ2-1,.,TRBV28
TGCAGTGCTAGGGGTTCTTTTAACACCGGGGAGCTGTTTTTT,CSARGSFNTGELFF,.,TRBJ2-2,.,TRBV20-1
TGTGCCAGCAGTTTACAGCGGGGGGCCTTCTACAATGAGCAGTTCTTC,CASSLQRGAFYNEQFF,TRBD2,TRBJ2-1,few,TRBV12-3/TRBV12-4
TGTGCCAGCAGTTACTCAATTATAGAGGGGGACGAAACCTACGAGCAGTACTTC,CASSYSIIEGDETYEQYF,.,TRBJ2-7,.,TRBV6-5
TGTGCCAGCAGTTTGCGACTAGCGGGACATGAGCAGTTCTTC,CASSLRLAGHEQFF,TRBD2,TRBJ2-1,.,TRBV12-3/TRBV12-4
TGCAGCGTTGAAGATAGGTCGGGGGGGCGGATCTTC,CSVEDRSGGRIF,TRBD2,TRBJ2-1,few,TRBV29-1
TGTGCCAGCAGTGGGGGACTAAACACAGATACGCAGTATTTT,CASSGGLNTDTQYF,TRBD2,TRBJ2-3,few,TRBV25-1
TGTGCCACCAGTGATCCCACCCGGGGTCTGAATCAGCCCCAGCATTTT,CATSDPTRGLNQPQHF,.,TRBJ1-5,few,TRBV24-1
TGTGCCAGCAGCGTTGGACAGCCGAACACTGAAGCTTTCTTT,CASSVGQPNTEAFF,.,TRBJ1-1,.,TRBV12-3/TRBV12-4
TGTGCCATCAGTGAGTCTTTTACCTATGGCTACACCTTC,CAISESFTYGYTF,.,TRBJ1-2,few,TRBV10-3
TGTGCCAGTAGTAGCACCGGGACCGACTCCTATGGCTACACCTTC,CASSSTGTDSYGYTF,.,TRBJ1-2,.,TRBV19
TGTGCCAGCAGTTACTCGGCAGGGGCAAGCGGGGGAGCCAAAAACATTCAGTACTTC,CASSYSAGASGGAKNIQYF,TRBD2,TRBJ2-4,.,TRBV6-5
TGTGCCAGCAGCTTACAAAGGGCCGAGTCGGAAGAGACCCAGTACTTC,CASSLQRAESEETQYF,.,TRBJ2-5,.,TRBV7-2
TGTGCCATCAGTGAGTTGAGGGACACAGATACGCAGTATTTT,CAISELRDTDTQYF,.,TRBJ2-3,once,TRBV10-3